This T cell receptor beta chain was captured in a study of blood T cell repertoires in COVID-19 (TCRdb year 2020). Broadly, across the study: Samples from collaborators originated in the United States, Italy and Spain and spanned both the acute and convalescent phases of COVID-19. The prospective study material was composed of cDNA or gDNA derived from T cells, B-cell-depleted T cells, or PBMCs. The dataset comprised deeply sampled blood TCRbeta repertoires from subjects exposed to, actively infected with, or recovered from COVID-19. The repertoires were released in a freely available public database intended as a resource for research on the immune response to SARS-CoV-2. Samples came from the ongoing ImmuneRACE study (first 160 participants) plus 1,254 subjects from 6 global collaborators. Nearly every sample came with metadata listing a de-identified subject ID, COVID-19 status, age in years and sex. Where available, HLA class I and class II types were taken from metadata supplied by the sample provider and were not determined by assay-based typing.

At one collaborating source in Seattle, patients were enrolled during active infection and were followed longitudinally through the course of disease. The collaborating institutions used their own protocols to collect whole blood in K2EDTA tubes. For TCRbeta analysis, collaborators shipped samples as frozen whole blood, isolated PBMCs, or DNA extracted from either of those sample types. Results the study describes overall, beyond this receptor: Clinical and demographic metadata were provided uncurated, with the amount varying by source and participant.

The immunoSEQ Assay, a bias-controlled multiplex PCR, was used to amplify TCRbeta CDR3 regions from genomic DNA. In the paper's pipeline: Within the assay, amplification of reference gene primers was used to estimate how many nucleated cells each sample contained. To quantify the absolute abundance of each unique TCRbeta CDR3 rearrangement, sequence reads were collapsed and filtered. For each sample, productive Simpson clonality was calculated as the square root of Simpson's diversity index across productive rearrangements. What TCRdb holds here is the immuneACCESS table cut down to in-frame rearrangements. Part of the clones is not present; checked against another copy, under half of the missing clones reflect an unresolved V gene, and the others are unexplained. V, J and clone size reflect that table, while D and trimming were determined from the DNA. For this sample the table gives 250,000 to 300,000 clones, of which 88% were detected only once. The top ten hold roughly a tenth of the sample.

Turning to this clone: Its antigen is not yet known. The record has no base qualities; no much larger clone is one base away.

This TCR came from a woman aged 65 to 85 with COVID-19, enrolled during active disease. Material for sequencing was peripheral blood.

The encoded CDR3 is CASSDNRGNTEAFF. The DNA reads as follows: TGTGCCAGCAGTGATAACAGGGGAAACACTGAAGCTTTCTTT. The chain is encoded by TRBV6-2 or TRBV6-3 joined to TRBJ1-1; the central 7 bases match TRBD1. Compared with germline, V lacks 5 bases and J lacks 2 bases; bases without a gene match: 5. The CDR3 starts with the cysteine, ends with the phenylalanine, and has 14 residues. CDR3 DNA is the only sequence kept; it has 42 bases, read in frame from the first base. CDR1 and CDR2, per the germline V gene, are MNHEY and SVGEGT.